Below, one TCR beta chain is given with its context. Its antigen remains unknown. Alongside a J-beta primer mix, a sample-barcoded 5' primer served in a second PCR lasting 7 to 11 cycles. TCRdb reprocessed the 5' RACE reads with MiXCR, giving one entry per CDR3 protein. The sample records about 670,000 distinct CDR3 sequences, 52% being singletons. This sample is part of a study of blood T cells in healthy people across ages. Aged roughly 6 to 95, donors were systemically healthy Caucasians from Russia. Per sample, at least 5.5 micrograms of total RNA were extracted. Broader study findings: There were more naive CD4+ cells and higher diversity in long-lived donors than in aged donors.

Germline CDR1 is SGHTA and CDR2 is FQGNSA. CDR3 length: 14 amino acids. V was trimmed by 1 base and J by 10 bases, leaving 14 bases between them. The sequence was obtained from a woman of 80 years or more in good health. This chain uses TRBV7-2 with TRBJ2-1, with D maybe TRBD2 (6 bases). Sequencing was carried out using blood. DNA of the CDR3: TGTGCCAGCAGCTTAGTCGGGGCGGGGTACGAGCAGTTCTTC. It codes for CASSLVGAGYEQFF.